This T cell receptor (beta chain) was recorded in a study of T cells in Graves' hyperthyroidism and ophthalmopathy. Amplification targeted TCR beta CDR3 regions from RNA transcripts. TCR CDR3 underwent first-round RT-PCR with the HTBI primer set. One entry per CDR3 protein results from TCRdb running MiXCR on the multiplex PCR reads. The table includes approximately 480,000 distinct CDR3 sequences, about a fifth detected once. In this sample, this clonotype turned up many times. V lost 0 bases and J 6 bases, leaving 12 bases between the germline ends. The CDR3 totals 14 residues. Per the germline V gene, CDR1 is SGHRS and CDR2 is YFSETQ.

The clonotype was recovered from a man aged 18 to 29 with Graves' hyperthyroidism. Sequenced sample: blood. This chain uses TRBV5-1 with TRBJ1-1; D unresolved. CDR3 bases: TGCGCCAGCAGCTTGGGGGGTCCGGGCGCTGAAGCTTTCTTT. Its protein is CASSLGGPGAEAFF.